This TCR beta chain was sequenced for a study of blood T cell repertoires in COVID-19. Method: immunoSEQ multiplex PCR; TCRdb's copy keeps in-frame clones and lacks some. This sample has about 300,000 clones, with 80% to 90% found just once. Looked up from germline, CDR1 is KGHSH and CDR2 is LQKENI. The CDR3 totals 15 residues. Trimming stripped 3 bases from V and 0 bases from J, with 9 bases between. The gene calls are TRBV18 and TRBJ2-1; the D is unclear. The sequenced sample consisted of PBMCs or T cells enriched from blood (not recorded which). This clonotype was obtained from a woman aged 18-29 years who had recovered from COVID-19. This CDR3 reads CASSPAEDSYNEQFF. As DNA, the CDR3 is TGTGCCAGCTCACCGGCCGAGGACTCCTACAATGAGCAGTTCTTC.